This TCR beta chain was sequenced during a study of OX40 agonist ivuxolimab in advanced cancers. At the level of the study: Hepatocellular carcinoma, melanoma, renal cell or head and neck cancer was diagnosed in the dose-escalation patients. Study-wide findings and caveats: Low levels of normalized T-cell clonal expansion also appeared in some nonresponders.

This CDR3 has 12 amino acids. Trimming pared 8 bases from V and 7 bases from J, leaving 15 bases between. Germline-derived CDR1 and CDR2 are MNHEY and SMNVEV (reference sequence). Data came from immunoSEQ multiplex PCR; TCRdb stores just in-frame clones and leaves some out. The sample includes over 20,000 clones, approximately 81% of them seen just once. This clone came up a few times. As yet, its antigen is unknown. The source is an adult with an advanced solid tumor such as melanoma, head and neck, liver or kidney cancer. The sequences come from CD4+ or CD8+ T cells sorted from blood, collected in a trial of the OX40 agonist ivuxolimab. This sequence joins TRBV27 and TRBJ2-7; D perhaps matches TRBD2 (5 bases). The CDR3 reads CASGFAGQEQYF. In DNA, the CDR3 is TGTGCCAGCGGCTTTGCGGGTCAGGAGCAGTACTTC.